Ten or more counts support the clone carrying this T cell receptor (beta chain). This specimen belongs to a study of T cells in Graves' hyperthyroidism and ophthalmopathy. The CDR3 consists of 15 residues. Germline values: CDR1 LNHDA, CDR2 SQIVND (reference sequence). The ends were cut back, 4 bases at V and 3 bases at J, with 15 bases in the middle. TCR beta CDR3 regions were amplified from RNA transcripts. Carried out on the TCR CDR3, a first-round RT-PCR used the HTBI primer set. TCRdb recomputed calls from the multiplex PCR reads with MiXCR, one row per CDR3 protein. The sample lists hundreds of thousands of distinct CDR3 sequences; around 15% were seen once.

The sequenced sample was blood. The rearrangement links TRBV19 to TRBJ2-5; D may match TRBD1 or TRBD2 (5 bases each). The TCR comes from a woman between 18 and 29 years old with Graves' hyperthyroidism. CDR3 DNA: TGTGCCAGTAGTACATCCGGGACGGGGAAAGAGACCCAGTACTTC. It yields the protein CASSTSGTGKETQYF.